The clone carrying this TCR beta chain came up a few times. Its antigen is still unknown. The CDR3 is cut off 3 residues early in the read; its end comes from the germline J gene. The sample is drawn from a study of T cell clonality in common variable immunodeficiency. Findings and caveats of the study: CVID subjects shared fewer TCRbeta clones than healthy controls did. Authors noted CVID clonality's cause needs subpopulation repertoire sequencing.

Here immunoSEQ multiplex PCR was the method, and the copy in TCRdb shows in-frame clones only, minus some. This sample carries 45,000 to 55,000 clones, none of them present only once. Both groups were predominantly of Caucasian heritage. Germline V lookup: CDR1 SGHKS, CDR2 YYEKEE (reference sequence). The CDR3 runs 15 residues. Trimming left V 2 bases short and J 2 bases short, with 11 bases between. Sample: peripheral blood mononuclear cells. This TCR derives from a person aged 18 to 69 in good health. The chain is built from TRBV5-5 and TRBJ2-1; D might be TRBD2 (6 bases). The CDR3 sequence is CASSLGGVPYNEQFF. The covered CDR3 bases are TGTGCCAGCAGCTTAGGAGGGGTACCCTACAATGAG.